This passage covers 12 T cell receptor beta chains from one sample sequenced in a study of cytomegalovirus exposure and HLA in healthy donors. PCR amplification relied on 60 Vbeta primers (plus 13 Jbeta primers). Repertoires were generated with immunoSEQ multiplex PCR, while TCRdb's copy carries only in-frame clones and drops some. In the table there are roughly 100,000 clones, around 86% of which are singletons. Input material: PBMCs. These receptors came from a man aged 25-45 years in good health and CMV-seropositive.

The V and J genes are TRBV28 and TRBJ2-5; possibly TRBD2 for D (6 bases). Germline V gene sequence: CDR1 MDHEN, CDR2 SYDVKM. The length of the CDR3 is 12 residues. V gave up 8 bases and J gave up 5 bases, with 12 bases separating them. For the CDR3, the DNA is TGTGCCAGCGGGCGGGGACGGGAGACCCAGTACTTC. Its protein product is CASGRGRETQYF.

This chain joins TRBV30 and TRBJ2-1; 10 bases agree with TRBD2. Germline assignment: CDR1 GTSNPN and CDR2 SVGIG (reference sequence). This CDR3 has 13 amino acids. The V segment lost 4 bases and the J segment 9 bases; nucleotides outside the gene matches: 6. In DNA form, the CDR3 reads TGTGCCTGGAAGAGCGGGGGGGCCCGTGAGCAGTTCTTC. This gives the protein CAWKSGGAREQFF.

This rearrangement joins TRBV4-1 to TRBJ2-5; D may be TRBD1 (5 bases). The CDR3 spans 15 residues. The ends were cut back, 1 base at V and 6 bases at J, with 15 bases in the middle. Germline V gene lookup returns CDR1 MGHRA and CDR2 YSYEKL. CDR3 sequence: CASSQGPGMGKTQYF. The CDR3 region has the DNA TGCGCCAGCAGCCAAGGGCCAGGGATGGGGAAGACCCAGTACTTC.

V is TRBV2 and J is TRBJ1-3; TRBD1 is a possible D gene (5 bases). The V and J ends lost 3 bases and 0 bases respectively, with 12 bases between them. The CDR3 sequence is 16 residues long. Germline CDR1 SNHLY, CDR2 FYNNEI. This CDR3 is CASSDGQGNSGNTIYF. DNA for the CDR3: TGTGCCAGCAGTGATGGGCAGGGAAACTCTGGAAACACCATATATTTT.

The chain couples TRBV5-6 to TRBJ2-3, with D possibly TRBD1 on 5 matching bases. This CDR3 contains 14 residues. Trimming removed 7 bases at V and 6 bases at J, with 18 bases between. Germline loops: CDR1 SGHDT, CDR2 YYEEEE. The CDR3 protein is CASSLTKAGDTQYF. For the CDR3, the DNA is TGTGCCAGCTCCCTAACGAAGGCAGGGGATACGCAGTATTTT.

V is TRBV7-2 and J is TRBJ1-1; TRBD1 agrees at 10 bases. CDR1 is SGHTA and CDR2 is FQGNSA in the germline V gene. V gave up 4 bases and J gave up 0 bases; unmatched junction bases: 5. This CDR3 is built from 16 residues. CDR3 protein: CASSSRDRGMNTEAFF. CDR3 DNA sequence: TGTGCCAGCAGCTCCCGGGACAGGGGCATGAACACTGAAGCTTTCTTT.

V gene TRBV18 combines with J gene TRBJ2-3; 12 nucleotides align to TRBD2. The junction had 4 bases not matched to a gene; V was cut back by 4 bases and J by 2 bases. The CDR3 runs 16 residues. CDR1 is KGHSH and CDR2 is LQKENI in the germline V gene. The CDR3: CASSQTSGGITDTQYF. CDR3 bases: TGTGCCAGCTCACAGACTAGCGGGGGCATCACAGATACGCAGTATTTT.

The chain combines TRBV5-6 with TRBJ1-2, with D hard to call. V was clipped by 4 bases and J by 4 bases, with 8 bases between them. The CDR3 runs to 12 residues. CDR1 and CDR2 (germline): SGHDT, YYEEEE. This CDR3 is CASSGGPYGYTF. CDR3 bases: TGTGCCAGCAGCGGAGGACCCTATGGCTACACCTTC.

The CDR3 nucleotides read TGCGCCAGCAGCCAAGACCCTCTCCCGGGGACCCAGTACTTC. The encoded protein is CASSQDPLPGTQYF. The chain combines TRBV4-1 with TRBJ2-5; D remains ambiguous. V was pared by 0 bases and J by 7 bases, with 12 bases between. CDR1 and CDR2 (germline): MGHRA, YSYEKL. The CDR3 is made up of 14 amino acids.

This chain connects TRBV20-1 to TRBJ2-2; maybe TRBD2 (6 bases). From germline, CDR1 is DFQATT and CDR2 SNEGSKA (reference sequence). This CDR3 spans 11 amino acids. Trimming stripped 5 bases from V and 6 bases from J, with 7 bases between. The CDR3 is CSALASGELFF. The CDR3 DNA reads TGCAGTGCTCTAGCGTCCGGGGAGCTGTTTTTT.

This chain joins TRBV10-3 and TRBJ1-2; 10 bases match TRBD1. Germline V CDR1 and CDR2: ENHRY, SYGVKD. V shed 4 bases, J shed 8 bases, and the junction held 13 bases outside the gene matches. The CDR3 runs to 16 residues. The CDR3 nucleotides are TGTGCCATCAGTGCCGGTTTGGGACAGGGGCTTCAAGGCTACACCTTC. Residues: CAISAGLGQGLQGYTF.

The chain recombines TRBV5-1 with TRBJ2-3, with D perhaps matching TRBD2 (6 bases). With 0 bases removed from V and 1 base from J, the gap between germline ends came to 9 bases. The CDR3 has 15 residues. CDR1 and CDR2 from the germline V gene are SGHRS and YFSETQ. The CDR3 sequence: CASSLVASGTDTQYF. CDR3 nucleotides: TGCGCCAGCAGCTTGGTCGCTAGCGGCACAGATACGCAGTATTTT.